The 18 T cell receptor beta chains listed next were all sequenced from one sample in a study of T-cell reconstitution after alpha-beta-depleted transplantation in children. Preparation of the TCRbeta library used unique molecular identifiers. Via MiXCR, TCRdb re-called the PCR reads, giving one row per CDR3 protein. Here the sample spans hundreds of thousands of distinct CDR3 sequences, roughly a tenth being singletons. The sequenced sample was PBMCs from the stem cell graft donor, obtained from the stem cell graft. These receptors were collected from a human donor who donated a stem cell graft to a child with acute lymphoblastic leukemia.

This clonotype was observed a few times. The V call is TRBV6-5, the J call TRBJ1-6, with a tentative D call TRBD1 (5 bases). The germline V gene encodes CDR1 MNHEY and CDR2 SVGAGI. CDR3 size: 16 residues. The V and J ends lost 1 base and 5 bases respectively, with 12 bases between them. This CDR3 is CASSYWSGVHNSPLHF. For the CDR3, the DNA is TGTGCCAGCAGTTACTGGTCGGGGGTACATAATTCACCCCTCCACTTT.

The chain recombines TRBV4-2 with TRBJ1-3; possibly TRBD1 for D (6 bases). Trimming pared 2 bases from V and 4 bases from J, leaving 15 bases between. This CDR3 has 16 amino acids. The germline gives CDR1 LGHNA, CDR2 YNFKEQ. The CDR3 here is CASSQSGQSGGNTIYF. DNA for the CDR3: TGTGCCAGCAGCCAATCGGGACAATCGGGAGGAAACACCATATATTTT.

This clonotype was detected only a few times. CDR3 sequence (DNA): TGCGCCAGCAGCTTGGAAGGGTTGGGAGGCTACACCTTC. This codes for CASSLEGLGGYTF. This chain connects TRBV5-1 to TRBJ1-2; D is undetermined. V was shortened by 0 bases and J by 8 bases, with 11 bases between the two germline ends. CDR3 length equals 13 residues. Germline V gene sequence: CDR1 SGHRS, CDR2 YFSETQ.

The gene calls are TRBV2 and TRBJ2-5; D remains unclear. The CDR3 is 12 amino acids. The V gene's germline CDR1 is SNHLY and CDR2 FYNNEI. V lost 11 bases to trimming and J lost 2 bases, with 12 bases between them. As DNA, the CDR3 is TGTGCCGTGCACCCACAGCAAGAGACCCAGTACTTC. This sequence encodes CAVHPQQETQYF.

In its sample, this clonotype was seen many times. V and J are TRBV18 and TRBJ1-1; the match to TRBD1 covers 10 bases. J was trimmed by 4 bases and V by 3 bases; bases with no gene match: 8. The germline V gene encodes CDR1 KGHSH and CDR2 LQKENI. The CDR3 is 16 residues long. The CDR3 loop is CASSPVAGQGSTEAFF. CDR3 in DNA: TGTGCCAGCTCACCGGTCGCGGGACAGGGGAGCACTGAAGCTTTCTTT.

The chain recombines TRBV5-1 with TRBJ2-7; D perhaps matches TRBD1 (6 bases). Germline values: CDR1 SGHRS, CDR2 YFSETQ. This CDR3 comprises 15 residues. Trimming removed 1 base at V and 5 bases at J, with 16 bases between. CDR3 in DNA: TGCGCCAGCAGCTTGCAGCCCCCAGGGGCCCACGAGCAGTACTTC. This gives the protein CASSLQPPGAHEQYF.

This clonotype appeared many times. V and J are TRBV12-3 or TRBV12-4 and TRBJ1-1; TRBD1 might be the D (6 bases). V lost 2 bases and J lost 4, with 8 bases in between. This CDR3 is 13 amino acids long. The CDR3 protein is CASSLRGGTEAFF. The CDR3 coding sequence is TGTGCCAGCAGTTTAAGAGGGGGCACTGAAGCTTTCTTT.

This rearrangement joins TRBV10-3 to TRBJ2-1; TRBD2 matches at 11 bases. The germline V gene encodes CDR1 ENHRY and CDR2 SYGVKD. The CDR3 extends over 15 amino acids. J gave up 5 bases and V 6 bases, and 6 bases lay outside the gene matches. The CDR3 DNA reads as TGTGCCATCAGGGAGGGACTAGCGGCTCACAATGAGCAGTTCTTC. It specifies CAIREGLAAHNEQFF.

A few counts support this clonotype. This chain links TRBV7-8 with TRBJ1-1; D unresolved. V shed 4 bases and J shed 4 bases, with 10 bases lying between them. The CDR3 totals 13 residues. Germline lookup yields CDR1 SGHVS and CDR2 FQNEAQ. The CDR3 spells CASSSSFLTEAFF. DNA of the CDR3: TGTGCCAGCAGCTCGTCTTTTCTCACTGAAGCTTTCTTT.

This clonotype was observed at least ten times. This rearrangement joins TRBV25-1 to TRBJ2-7, with D perhaps matching TRBD1 (7 bases). V dropped 1 base and J dropped 5 bases, with 18 bases sitting between them. CDR3 length equals 16 residues. Germline assignment: CDR1 MGHDK and CDR2 SYGVNS. The CDR3 here is CASSELSAGGSHEQYF. In DNA, the CDR3 is TGTGCCAGCAGTGAATTGAGTGCAGGGGGGTCCCACGAGCAGTACTTC.

This clonotype was observed at least ten times. The chain joins TRBV5-1 to TRBJ1-1, with unresolved D. Per germline, CDR1 SGHRS and CDR2 YFSETQ. V gave up 0 bases and J gave up 0 bases, with 9 bases separating them. The CDR3 extends over 15 amino acids. The CDR3 reads CASSLELTLNTEAFF. CDR3 DNA: TGCGCCAGCAGCTTGGAACTGACTCTGAACACTGAAGCTTTCTTT.

In its sample, this clonotype was seen many times. V usage is TRBV29-1 and J usage is TRBJ2-3; D call uncertain. Germline CDR1 SQVTM, CDR2 ANQGSEA. The V end lost 0 bases, the J end lost 2 bases, and 9 bases lay between the germline ends. The CDR3 contains 14 residues. CDR3 DNA sequence: TGCAGCGTTGAAGATCCAGGAGACACAGATACGCAGTATTTT. Protein: CSVEDPGDTDTQYF.

This clonotype was observed a few times. The chain uses TRBV5-1 and TRBJ2-6; 7 bases are shared with TRBD1. V trimming: 5 bases; J trimming: 0 bases; junction bases outside the gene matches: 11. CDR3 size: 18 residues. Germline-derived CDR1 and CDR2 are SGHRS and YFSETQ. CDR3 amino acids: CASSFRGQPYSGANVLTF. CDR3 nucleotide sequence: TGCGCCAGCAGTTTCCGGGGACAGCCCTACTCTGGGGCCAACGTCCTGACTTTC. Drawing the rest from reference TRBV5-1 and TRBJ2-6, the complete variable domain is KAGVTQTPRYLIKTRGQQVTLSCSPISGHRSVSWYQQTPGQGLQFLFEYFSETQRNKGNFPGRFSGRQFSNSRSEMNVSTLELGDSALYLCASSFRGQPYSGANVLTFGAGSRLTVL.

The CDR3 DNA follows: TGTGCCAGTCACAGGGGGCCCAGCACAGATACGCAGTATTTT. It is translated as CASHRGPSTDTQYF. The V and J genes are TRBV6-1 and TRBJ2-3; 9 nucleotides agree with TRBD1. Losses at the gene ends were 9 bases for V and 0 bases for J; bases not matched to a gene: 4. The CDR3 runs to 14 residues. Germline assignment: CDR1 MNHNS and CDR2 SASEGT.

This clonotype was detected many times. The chain joins TRBV27 to TRBJ2-5; possible D gene TRBD2, 5 bases. CDR3 length equals 14 residues. V shed 3 bases and J shed 5 bases, with 13 bases lying between them. Per the germline V gene, CDR1 is MNHEY and CDR2 is SMNVEV (reference sequence). DNA of the CDR3: TGTGCCAGCAGTTTCGGGGAACACCGGGAGACCCAGTACTTC. Its translation is CASSFGEHRETQYF.

This clonotype was detected a few times. The J gene is TRBJ2-5, the V gene TRBV5-1; 11 positions match TRBD2. In germline, CDR1 is SGHRS, CDR2 YFSETQ. CDR3 size: 16 residues. V lost 2 bases and J lost 1; bases outside the gene matches: 4. The CDR3 coding sequence is TGCGCCAGCAGCTTCGGGACTAGCGGACTCCAAGAGACCCAGTACTTC. It yields the protein CASSFGTSGLQETQYF.

This clonotype was picked up a small number of times. V gene TRBV10-2 combines with J gene TRBJ2-7; unclear D gene. There are 13 residues in the CDR3. Trimming pared 2 bases from V and 1 base from J, leaving 6 bases between. Germline V gene sequence: CDR1 WSHSY, CDR2 SAAADI. CDR3 DNA: TGCGCCAGCAGTGAGGGGGTATCCTACGAGCAGTACTTC. Translated, it gives CASSEGVSYEQYF.

This clonotype was seen at least ten times. The rearrangement uses TRBV10-3 and TRBJ2-4, with 9 bases lining up with TRBD1. Trimming removed 8 bases from V and 0 bases from J; junction bases left unmatched: 11. The CDR3 spans 17 residues. CDR1 is ENHRY, CDR2 SYGVKD, per germline. The CDR3 sequence is CAIADGQGFGAKNIQYF. CDR3 nucleotides: TGTGCCATCGCGGACGGACAGGGGTTTGGAGCCAAAAACATTCAGTACTTC.